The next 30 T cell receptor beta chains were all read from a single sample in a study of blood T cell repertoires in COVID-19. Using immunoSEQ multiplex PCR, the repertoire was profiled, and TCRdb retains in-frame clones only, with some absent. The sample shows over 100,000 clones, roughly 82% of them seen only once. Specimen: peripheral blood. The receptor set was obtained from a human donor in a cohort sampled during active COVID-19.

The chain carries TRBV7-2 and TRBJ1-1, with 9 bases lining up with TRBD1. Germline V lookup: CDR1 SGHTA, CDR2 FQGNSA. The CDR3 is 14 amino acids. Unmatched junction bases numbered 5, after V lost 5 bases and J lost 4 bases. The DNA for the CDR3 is TGTGCCAGCAGCGACCTGGGACAGGGCACTGAAGCTTTCTTT. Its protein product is CASSDLGQGTEAFF.

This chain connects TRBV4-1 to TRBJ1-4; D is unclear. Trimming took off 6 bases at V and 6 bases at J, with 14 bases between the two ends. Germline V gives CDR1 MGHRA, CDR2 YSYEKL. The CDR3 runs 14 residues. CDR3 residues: CASRSPGVDEKLFF. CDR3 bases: TGCGCCAGCAGGAGCCCGGGTGTAGATGAAAAACTGTTTTTT.

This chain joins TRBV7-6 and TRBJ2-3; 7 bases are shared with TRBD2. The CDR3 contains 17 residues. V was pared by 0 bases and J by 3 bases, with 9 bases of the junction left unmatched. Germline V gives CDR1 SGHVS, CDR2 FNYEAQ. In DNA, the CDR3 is TGTGCCAGCAGCTTAGCGTATCCGGGGGGTGGTACAGATACGCAGTATTTT. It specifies CASSLAYPGGGTDTQYF.

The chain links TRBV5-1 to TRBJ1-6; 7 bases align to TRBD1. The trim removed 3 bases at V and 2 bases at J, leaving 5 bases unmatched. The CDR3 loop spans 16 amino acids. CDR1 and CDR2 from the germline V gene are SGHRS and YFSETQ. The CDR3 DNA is TGCGCCAGCAGCTCAAACAGGGGAACCTATAATTCACCCCTCCACTTT. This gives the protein CASSSNRGTYNSPLHF.

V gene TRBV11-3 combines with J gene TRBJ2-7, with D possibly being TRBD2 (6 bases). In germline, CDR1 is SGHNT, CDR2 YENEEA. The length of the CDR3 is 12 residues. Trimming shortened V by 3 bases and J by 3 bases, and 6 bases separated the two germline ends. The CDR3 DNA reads TGTGCCAGCAGCTTTAGCGGCTACGAGCAGTACTTC. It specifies CASSFSGYEQYF.

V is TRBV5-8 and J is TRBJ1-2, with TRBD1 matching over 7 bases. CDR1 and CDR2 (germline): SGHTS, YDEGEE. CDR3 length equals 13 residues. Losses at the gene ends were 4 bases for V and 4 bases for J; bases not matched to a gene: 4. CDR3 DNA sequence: TGTGCCAGCAGCACGGGACAGTTCTATGGCTACACCTTC. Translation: CASSTGQFYGYTF.

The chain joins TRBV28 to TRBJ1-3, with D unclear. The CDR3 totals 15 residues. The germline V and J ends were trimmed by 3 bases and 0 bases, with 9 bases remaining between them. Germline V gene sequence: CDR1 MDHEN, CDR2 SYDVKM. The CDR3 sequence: CASSLAGSSGNTIYF. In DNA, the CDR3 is TGTGCCAGCAGTTTGGCAGGTAGCTCTGGAAACACCATATATTTT.

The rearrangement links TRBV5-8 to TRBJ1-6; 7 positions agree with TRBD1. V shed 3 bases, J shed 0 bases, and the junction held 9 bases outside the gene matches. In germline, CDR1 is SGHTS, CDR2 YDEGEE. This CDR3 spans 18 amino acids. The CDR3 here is CASSSTGTAVSYNSPLHF. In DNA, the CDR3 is TGTGCCAGCAGCTCTACCGGGACAGCCGTCTCCTATAATTCACCCCTCCACTTT.

CDR3 residues: CASSYSFGRETQYF. In DNA, the CDR3 is TGTGCCAGCAGTTACTCGTTCGGGAGGGAGACCCAGTACTTC. The chain recombines TRBV6-6 with TRBJ2-5; 7 positions agree with TRBD2. CDR1 is MNHNY and CDR2 is SVGAGI in the germline V gene (reference sequence). J gave up 5 bases and V 0 bases, and 3 bases lay outside the gene matches. The CDR3 sequence is 14 residues long.

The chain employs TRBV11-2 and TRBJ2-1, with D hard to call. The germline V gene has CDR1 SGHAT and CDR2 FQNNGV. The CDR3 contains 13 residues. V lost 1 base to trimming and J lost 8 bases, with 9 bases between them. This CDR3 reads CASSLGMPDEQFF. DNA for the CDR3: TGTGCCAGCAGCTTAGGCATGCCGGATGAGCAGTTCTTC.

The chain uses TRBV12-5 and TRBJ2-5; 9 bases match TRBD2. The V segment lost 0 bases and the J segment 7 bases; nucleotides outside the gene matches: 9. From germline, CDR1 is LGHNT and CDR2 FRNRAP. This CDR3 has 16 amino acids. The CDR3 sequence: CASGLVRSGGLGTQYF. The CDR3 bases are TGTGCTAGTGGTTTGGTACGAAGCGGGGGGCTCGGGACCCAGTACTTC.

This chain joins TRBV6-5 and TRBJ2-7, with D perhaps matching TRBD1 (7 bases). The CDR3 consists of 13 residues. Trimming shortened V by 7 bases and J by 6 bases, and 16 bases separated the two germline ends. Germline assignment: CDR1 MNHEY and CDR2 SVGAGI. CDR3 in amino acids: CASTVAGGIEQYF. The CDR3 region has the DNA TGTGCCAGCACCGTGGCAGGGGGGATCGAGCAGTACTTC.

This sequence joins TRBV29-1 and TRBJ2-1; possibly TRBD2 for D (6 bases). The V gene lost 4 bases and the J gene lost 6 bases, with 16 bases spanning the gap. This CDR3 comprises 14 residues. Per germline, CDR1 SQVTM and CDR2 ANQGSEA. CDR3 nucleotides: TGCAGCGTTGTGGTTAGCCGGGGGTTCAATGAGCAGTTCTTC. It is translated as CSVVVSRGFNEQFF.

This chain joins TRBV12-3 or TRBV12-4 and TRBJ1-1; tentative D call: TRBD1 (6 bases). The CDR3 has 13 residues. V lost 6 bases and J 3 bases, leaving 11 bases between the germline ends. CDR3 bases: TGTGCCAGCAGAGACACAGGGTACACTGAAGCTTTCTTT. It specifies CASRDTGYTEAFF.

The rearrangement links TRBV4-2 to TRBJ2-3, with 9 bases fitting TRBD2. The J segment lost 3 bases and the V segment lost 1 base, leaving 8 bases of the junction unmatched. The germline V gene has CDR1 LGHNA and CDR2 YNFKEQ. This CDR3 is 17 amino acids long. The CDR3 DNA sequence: TGTGCCAGCAGCCAAGTAGGGAGCGGGGGGCGAACAGATACGCAGTATTTT. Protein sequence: CASSQVGSGGRTDTQYF.

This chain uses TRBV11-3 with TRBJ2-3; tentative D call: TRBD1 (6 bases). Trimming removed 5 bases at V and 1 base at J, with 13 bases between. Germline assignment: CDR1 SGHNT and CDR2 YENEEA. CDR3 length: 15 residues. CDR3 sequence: CASSLTGSGTDTQYF. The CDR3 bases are TGTGCCAGCAGCCTCACAGGGTCAGGCACAGATACGCAGTATTTT. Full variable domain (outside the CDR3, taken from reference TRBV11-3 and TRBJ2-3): EAGVVQSPRYKIIEKKQPVAFWCNPISGHNTLYWYLQNLGQGPELLIRYENEEAVDDSQLPKDRFSAERLKGVDSTLKIQPAELGDSAVYLCASSLTGSGTDTQYFGPGTRLTVL.

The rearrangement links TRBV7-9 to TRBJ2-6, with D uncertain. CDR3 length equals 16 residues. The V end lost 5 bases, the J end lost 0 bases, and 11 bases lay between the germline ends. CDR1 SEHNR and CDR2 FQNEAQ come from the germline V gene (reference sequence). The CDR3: CASSEIKLSGANVLTF. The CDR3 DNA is TGTGCCAGCAGCGAAATTAAACTCTCTGGGGCCAACGTCCTGACTTTC.

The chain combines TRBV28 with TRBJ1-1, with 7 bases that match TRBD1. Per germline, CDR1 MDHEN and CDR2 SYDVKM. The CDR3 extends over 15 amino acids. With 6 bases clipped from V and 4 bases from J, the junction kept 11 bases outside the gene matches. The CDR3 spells CASSSPAGGRTEAFF. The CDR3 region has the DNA TGTGCCAGCAGCTCTCCCGCAGGGGGACGCACTGAAGCTTTCTTT.

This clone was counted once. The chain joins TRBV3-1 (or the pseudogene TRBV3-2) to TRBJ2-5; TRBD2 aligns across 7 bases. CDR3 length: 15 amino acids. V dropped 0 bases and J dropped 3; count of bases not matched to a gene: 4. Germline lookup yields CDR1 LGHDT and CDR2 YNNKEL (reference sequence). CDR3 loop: CASSQDPTSEETQYF. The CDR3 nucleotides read TGTGCCAGCAGCCAAGATCCTACTAGCGAAGAGACCCAGTACTTC.

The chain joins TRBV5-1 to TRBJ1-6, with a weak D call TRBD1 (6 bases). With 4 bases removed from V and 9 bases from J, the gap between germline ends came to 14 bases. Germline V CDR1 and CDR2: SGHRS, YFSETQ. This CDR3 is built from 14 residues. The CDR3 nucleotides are TGCGCCAGCAGCGAGCAGGGGACGGGTTCACCCCTCCACTTT. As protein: CASSEQGTGSPLHF. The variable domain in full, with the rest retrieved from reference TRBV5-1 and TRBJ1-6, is KAGVTQTPRYLIKTRGQQVTLSCSPISGHRSVSWYQQTPGQGLQFLFEYFSETQRNKGNFPGRFSGRQFSNSRSEMNVSTLELGDSALYLCASSEQGTGSPLHFGNGTRLTVT.

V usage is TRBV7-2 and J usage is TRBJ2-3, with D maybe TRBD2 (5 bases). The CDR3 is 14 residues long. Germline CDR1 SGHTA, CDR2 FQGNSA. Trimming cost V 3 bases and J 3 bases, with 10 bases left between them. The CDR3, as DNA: TGTGCCAGCAGCTTTACCCTAGCTACAGATACGCAGTATTTT. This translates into CASSFTLATDTQYF.

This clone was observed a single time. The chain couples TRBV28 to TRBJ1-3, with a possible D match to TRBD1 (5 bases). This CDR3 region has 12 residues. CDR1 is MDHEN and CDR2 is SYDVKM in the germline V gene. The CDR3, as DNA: TGTGCAGGCGGCCAGGGAGGAAACACCATATATTTT. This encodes CAGGQGGNTIYF.

The CDR3 DNA sequence: TGTGCCAGCAGCTCCCATGGACTAGCGGGGTATCAAGAGACCCAGTACTTC. Translation gives CASSSHGLAGYQETQYF. V is TRBV11-2 and J is TRBJ2-5; 12 nucleotides match TRBD2. Germline CDR1 SGHAT, CDR2 FQNNGV. The CDR3 length is 17 residues. With 4 bases clipped from V and 2 bases from J, the junction kept 8 bases outside the gene matches. The variable domain in full, with the rest retrieved from reference TRBV11-2 and TRBJ2-5, is EAGVAQSPRYKIIEKRQSVAFWCNPISGHATLYWYQQILGQGPKLLIQFQNNGVVDDSQLPKDRFSAERLKGVDSTLKIQPAKLEDSAVYLCASSSHGLAGYQETQYFGPGTRLLVL.

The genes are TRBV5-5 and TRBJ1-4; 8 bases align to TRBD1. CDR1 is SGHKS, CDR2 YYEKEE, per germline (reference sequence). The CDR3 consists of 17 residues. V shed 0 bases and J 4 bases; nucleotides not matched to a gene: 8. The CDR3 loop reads CASSLGTGLIFNEKLFF. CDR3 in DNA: TGTGCCAGCAGCTTGGGGACAGGGCTTATTTTTAATGAAAAACTGTTTTTT.

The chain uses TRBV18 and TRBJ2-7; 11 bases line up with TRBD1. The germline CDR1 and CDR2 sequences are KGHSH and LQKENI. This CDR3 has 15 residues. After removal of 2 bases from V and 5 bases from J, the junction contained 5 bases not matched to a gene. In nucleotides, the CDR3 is TGTGCCAGCTCACCATTTGGGACAGGGGGTAACGAGCAGTACTTC. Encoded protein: CASSPFGTGGNEQYF.

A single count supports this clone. For the CDR3, the DNA is TGTGCCTCCTTTGGGGGGGGCACAGATACGCAGTATTTT. Translation gives CASFGGGTDTQYF. The chain links TRBV7-6 to TRBJ2-3; 7 nucleotides align to TRBD2. Germline values: CDR1 SGHVS, CDR2 FNYEAQ. The CDR3 is 13 amino acids. The ends lost 11 bases at V and 1 base at J; junction bases unmatched: 6.

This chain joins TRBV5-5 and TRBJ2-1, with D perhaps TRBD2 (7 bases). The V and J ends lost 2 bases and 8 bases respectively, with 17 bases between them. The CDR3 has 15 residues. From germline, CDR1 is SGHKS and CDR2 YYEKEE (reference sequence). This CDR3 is CASSLLPPGGDEQFF. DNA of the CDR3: TGTGCCAGCAGCTTACTTCCCCCGGGGGGCGATGAGCAGTTCTTC. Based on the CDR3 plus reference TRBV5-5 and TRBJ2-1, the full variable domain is DAGVTQSPTHLIKTRGQQVTLRCSPISGHKSVSWYQQVLGQGPQFIFQYYEKEERGRGNFPDRFSARQFPNYSSELNVNALLLGDSALYLCASSLLPPGGDEQFFGPGTRLTVL.

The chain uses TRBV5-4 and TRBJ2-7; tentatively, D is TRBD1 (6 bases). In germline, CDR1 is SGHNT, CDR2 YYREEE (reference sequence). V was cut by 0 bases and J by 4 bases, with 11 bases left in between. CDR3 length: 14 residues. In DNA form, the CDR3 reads TGTGCCAGCAGCTTGGGACAGGTGGGATACGAGCAGTACTTC. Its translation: CASSLGQVGYEQYF.

The CDR3 region is CASTPINQGSEQYF. CDR3 coding DNA: TGTGCCAGCACCCCGATTAACCAGGGATCCGAGCAGTACTTC. The rearrangement links TRBV2 to TRBJ2-7; tentative D call: TRBD1 (5 bases). Germline V gives CDR1 SNHLY, CDR2 FYNNEI. The CDR3 has 14 amino acids. V lost 7 bases and J lost 6, with 19 bases in between.

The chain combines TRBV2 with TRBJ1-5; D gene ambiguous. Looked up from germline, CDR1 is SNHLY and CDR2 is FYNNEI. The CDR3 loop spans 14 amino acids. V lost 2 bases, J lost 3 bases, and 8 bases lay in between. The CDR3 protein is CASSETRDNQPQHF. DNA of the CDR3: TGTGCCAGCAGTGAAACGCGGGACAATCAGCCCCAGCATTTT.